This T cell receptor beta chain is drawn from a study of blood T cell repertoires in COVID-19. Germline CDR1 reads LNHDA; CDR2 reads SQIVND (reference sequence). This CDR3 is 14 amino acids long. Trimming took off 5 bases at V and 4 bases at J, with 14 bases between the two ends. How the authors handled the data: Amplified reference gene primers provided the basis for estimating nucleated cell counts. Assay used: immunoSEQ multiplex PCR; TCRdb lists only in-frame clones, some missing. Clone size and the V and J calls come from that table; the DNA yielded D and trimming. The sample includes some 110,000 clones, over 80% of them seen just once.

The TCR comes from a woman aged 70-85 years with acute or convalescent COVID-19. The chain recombines TRBV19 with TRBJ1-1; D may be TRBD1 (6 bases). Sequencing was done on a sample of peripheral blood. The CDR3 DNA sequence: TGTGCCAGTAGTCCTGACACCAGGGGCACTGAAGCTTTCTTT. Translation: CASSPDTRGTEAFF.